This is a list of T cell receptor beta chains from one sample in a study of tumor-infiltrating lymphocytes in primary liver carcinoma. TCRdb processed the multiplex PCR reads anew with MiXCR; each CDR3 protein has one entry. The sample comprises about 200,000 distinct CDR3 sequences, less than 65% of which are singletons, and 6% to 8.5% rests with the top ten. The sequenced sample was peripheral blood. These receptor sequences come from a woman aged 60-70 years with primary liver carcinoma and hepatitis B virus infection. Both conserved end residues are part of each CDR3.

v_call: TRBV12-3/TRBV12-4; cdr3_length: 13; j_call: TRBJ2-7; cdr3_aa: CASTQGLQYEQYF
v_call: TRBV5-1; cdr3_length: 17; j_call: TRBJ2-6; cdr3_aa: CARSVSVRGPGANVLTF
v_call: TRBV11-3; cdr3_length: 18; j_call: TRBJ2-1; cdr3_aa: CASSLDQLAGGPECEQFF
v_call: TRBV18; cdr3_length: 15; j_call: TRBJ2-7; cdr3_aa: CASSPSRDKTYEQYF
v_call: TRBV4-1; cdr3_length: 15; j_call: TRBJ2-4; cdr3_aa: CANSTRVGPKDIQYF
v_call: TRBV5-1; cdr3_length: 16; j_call: TRBJ2-5; cdr3_aa: CASSLRPIQDQETQYF
v_call: TRBV28; cdr3_length: 16; j_call: TRBJ2-7; cdr3_aa: CASSYPPLAGGNEQYF
v_call: TRBV4-2; cdr3_length: 16; j_call: TRBJ1-4; cdr3_aa: CASIWNGPATNEKLFF
v_call: TRBV6-1; cdr3_length: 14; j_call: TRBJ2-5; cdr3_aa: CASRSGRRQETQYF
v_call: TRBV11-2; cdr3_length: 14; j_call: TRBJ2-3; cdr3_aa: CASSSAGVTCAQYF
v_call: TRBV11-1; cdr3_length: 17; j_call: TRBJ2-1; cdr3_aa: CAGSYIGASLTYNEQFF
v_call: TRBV6-6; cdr3_length: 15; j_call: TRBJ2-1; cdr3_aa: CASNSEASSYNEQFF
v_call: TRBV11-3; cdr3_length: 14; j_call: TRBJ2-2; cdr3_aa: CASSPRPFTGELSF
v_call: TRBV5-1; cdr3_length: 15; j_call: TRBJ2-1; cdr3_aa: CASSWGTGRGNEQFF
v_call: TRBV4-1; cdr3_length: 14; j_call: TRBJ1-1; cdr3_aa: CASSQGRLNTEAFF
v_call: TRBV7-8; cdr3_length: 15; j_call: TRBJ2-3; cdr3_aa: CASSLAWAVSDTQYF
v_call: TRBV11-3; cdr3_length: 18; j_call: TRBJ2-2; cdr3_aa: CASSSPGQRHQNTRELLF
v_call: TRBV6-1; cdr3_length: 14; j_call: TRBJ1-5; cdr3_aa: CASSCPSEAQLQHF